This T cell receptor (beta chain) was sequenced in a study of CD8 T cells in ankylosing spondylitis. MiXCR was run by TCRdb on the 5' RACE reads, yielding one entry per CDR3 protein. The profile shows 250,000 or so distinct CDR3 sequences, about a sixth of them singletons. A remark on this clonotype: Its antigen is not identified.

Whole-study results and caveats: Disease-linked clones reportedly concentrated significantly in matched ankylosing spondylitis synovial fluid.

The germline V and J ends were trimmed by 1 base and 3 bases, with 13 bases remaining between them. This CDR3 contains 14 residues. In germline, CDR1 is DFQATT, CDR2 SNEGSKA (reference sequence). Sequenced sample: blood, either unsorted or a sorted T cell fraction (not recorded which). The source of this sequence is a male donor with ankylosing spondylitis or in good health (not recorded which). The chain employs TRBV20-1 and TRBJ2-7; TRBD2 might be the D (6 bases). Here the CDR3 reads CSARAPRGGYEQYF. The CDR3 DNA is TGCAGTGCTAGAGCCCCCCGGGGAGGCTACGAGCAGTACTTC.